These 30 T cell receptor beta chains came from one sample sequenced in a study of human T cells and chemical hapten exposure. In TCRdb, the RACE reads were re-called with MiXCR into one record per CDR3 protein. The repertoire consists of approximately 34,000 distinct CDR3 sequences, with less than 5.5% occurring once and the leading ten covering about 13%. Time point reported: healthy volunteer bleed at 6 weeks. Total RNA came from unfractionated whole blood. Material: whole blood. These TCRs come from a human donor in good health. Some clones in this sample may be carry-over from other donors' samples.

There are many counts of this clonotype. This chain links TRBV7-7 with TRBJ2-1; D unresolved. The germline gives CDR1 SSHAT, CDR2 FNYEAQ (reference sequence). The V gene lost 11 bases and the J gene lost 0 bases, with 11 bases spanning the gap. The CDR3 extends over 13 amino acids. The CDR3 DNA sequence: TGTGCCTCAAGACCTCTCTCCTACAATGAGCAGTTCTTC. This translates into CASRPLSYNEQFF. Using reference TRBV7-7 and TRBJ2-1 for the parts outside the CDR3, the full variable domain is GAGVSQSPRYKVTKRGQDVTLRCDPISSHATLYWYQQALGQGPEFLTYFNYEAQPDKSGLPSDRFSAERPEGSISTLTIQRTEQRDSAMYRCASRPLSYNEQFFGPGTRLTVL.

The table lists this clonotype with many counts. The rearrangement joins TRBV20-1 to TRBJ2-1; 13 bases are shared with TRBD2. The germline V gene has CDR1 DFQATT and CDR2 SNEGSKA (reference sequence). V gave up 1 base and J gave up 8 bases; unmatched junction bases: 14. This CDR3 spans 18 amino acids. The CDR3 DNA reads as TGCAGTGCTAGAGCCGCCTGGGCCGGGACTAGCGGGACGTATGAGCAGTTCTTC. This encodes CSARAAWAGTSGTYEQFF.

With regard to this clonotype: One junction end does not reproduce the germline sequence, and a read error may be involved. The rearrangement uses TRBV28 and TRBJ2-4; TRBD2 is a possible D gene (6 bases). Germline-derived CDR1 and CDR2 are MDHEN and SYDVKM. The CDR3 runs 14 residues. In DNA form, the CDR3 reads TGTGCCAGCAGTCCCCAGACCCCATCCGGGACTGTCAGGTTC. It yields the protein CASSPQTPSGTVRF.

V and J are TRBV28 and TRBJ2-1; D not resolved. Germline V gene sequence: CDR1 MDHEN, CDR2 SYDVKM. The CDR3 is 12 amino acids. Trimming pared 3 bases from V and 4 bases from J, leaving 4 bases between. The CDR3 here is CASSLPYNEQFF. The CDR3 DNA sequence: TGTGCCAGCAGTTTGCCGTACAATGAGCAGTTCTTC.

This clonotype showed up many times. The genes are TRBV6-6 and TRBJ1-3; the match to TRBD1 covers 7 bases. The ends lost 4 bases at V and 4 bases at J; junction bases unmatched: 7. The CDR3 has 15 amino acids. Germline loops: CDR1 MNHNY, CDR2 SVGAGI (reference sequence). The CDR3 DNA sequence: TGTGCCAGCAGTTTCACAGGGGTATCAGGAAACACCATATATTTT. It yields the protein CASSFTGVSGNTIYF.

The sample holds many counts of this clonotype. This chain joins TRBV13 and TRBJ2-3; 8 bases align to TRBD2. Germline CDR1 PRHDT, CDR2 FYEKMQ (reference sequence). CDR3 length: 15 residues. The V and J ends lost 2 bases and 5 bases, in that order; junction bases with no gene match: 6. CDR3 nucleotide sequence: TGTGCCAGCAGCTTAAGGTCTGGGACTAGAGATACGCAGTATTTT. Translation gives CASSLRSGTRDTQYF.

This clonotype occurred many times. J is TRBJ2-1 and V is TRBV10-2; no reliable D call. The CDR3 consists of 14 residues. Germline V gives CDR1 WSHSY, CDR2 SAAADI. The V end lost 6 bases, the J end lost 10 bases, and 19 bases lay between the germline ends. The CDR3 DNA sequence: TGCGCCAGCAGAACAAACTTTGAGTCCAGGGAGCAGTTCTTC. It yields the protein CASRTNFESREQFF.

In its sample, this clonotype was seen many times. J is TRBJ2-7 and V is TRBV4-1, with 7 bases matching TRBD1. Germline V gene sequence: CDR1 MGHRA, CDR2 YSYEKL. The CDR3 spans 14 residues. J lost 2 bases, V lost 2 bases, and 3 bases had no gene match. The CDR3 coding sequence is TGCGCCAGCAGCCAACCTACAGGGGCCTACGAGCAGTACTTC. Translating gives CASSQPTGAYEQYF.

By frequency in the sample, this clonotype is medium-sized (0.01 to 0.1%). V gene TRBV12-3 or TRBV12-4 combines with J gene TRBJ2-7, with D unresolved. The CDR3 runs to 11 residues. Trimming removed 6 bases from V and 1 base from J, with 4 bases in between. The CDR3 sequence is CASSSSYEQYF. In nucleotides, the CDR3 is TGTGCCAGCAGCTCGTCCTACGAGCAGTACTTC.

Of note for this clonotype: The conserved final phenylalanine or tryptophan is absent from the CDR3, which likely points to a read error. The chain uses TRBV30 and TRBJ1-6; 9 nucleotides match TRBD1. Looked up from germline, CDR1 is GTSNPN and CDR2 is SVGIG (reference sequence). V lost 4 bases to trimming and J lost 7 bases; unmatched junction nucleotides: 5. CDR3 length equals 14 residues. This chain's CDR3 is CAWNFGQGNSPLHL. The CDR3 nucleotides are TGTGCCTGGAACTTCGGACAGGGGAATTCACCCCTCCACCTT.

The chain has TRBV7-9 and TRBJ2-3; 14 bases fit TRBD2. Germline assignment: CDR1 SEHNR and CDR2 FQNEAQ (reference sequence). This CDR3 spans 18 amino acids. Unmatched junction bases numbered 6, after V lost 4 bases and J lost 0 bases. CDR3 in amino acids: CASSSWTSGGYSTDTQYF. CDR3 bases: TGTGCCAGCAGCTCCTGGACTAGCGGGGGGTACAGCACAGATACGCAGTATTTT.

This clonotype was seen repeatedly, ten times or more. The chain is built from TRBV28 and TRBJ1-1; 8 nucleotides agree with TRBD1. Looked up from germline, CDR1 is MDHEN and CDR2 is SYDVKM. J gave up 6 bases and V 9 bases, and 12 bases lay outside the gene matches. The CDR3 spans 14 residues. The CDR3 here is CASATSGGRSEAFF. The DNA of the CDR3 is TGTGCCAGTGCAACTTCAGGGGGCAGGTCTGAAGCTTTCTTT.

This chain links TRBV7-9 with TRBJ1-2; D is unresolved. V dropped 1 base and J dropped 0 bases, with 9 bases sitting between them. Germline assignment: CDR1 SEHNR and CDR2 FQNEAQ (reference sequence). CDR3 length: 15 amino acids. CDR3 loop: CASSLGPQSNYGYTF. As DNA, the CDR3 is TGTGCCAGCAGCTTAGGACCCCAGTCTAACTATGGCTACACCTTC.

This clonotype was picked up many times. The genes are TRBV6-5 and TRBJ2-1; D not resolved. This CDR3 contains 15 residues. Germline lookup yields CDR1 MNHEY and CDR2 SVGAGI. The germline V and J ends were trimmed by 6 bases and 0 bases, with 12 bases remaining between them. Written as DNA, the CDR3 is TGTGCCAGCAGATATCGGATTTACTCCTACAATGAGCAGTTCTTC. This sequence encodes CASRYRIYSYNEQFF.

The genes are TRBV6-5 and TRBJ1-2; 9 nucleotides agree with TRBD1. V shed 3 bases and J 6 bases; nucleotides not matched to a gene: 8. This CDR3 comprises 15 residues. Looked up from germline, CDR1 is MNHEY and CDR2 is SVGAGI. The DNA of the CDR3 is TGTGCCAGCAGTTATCTTACAGGGGGCCGAAATGGCTACACCTTC. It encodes CASSYLTGGRNGYTF.

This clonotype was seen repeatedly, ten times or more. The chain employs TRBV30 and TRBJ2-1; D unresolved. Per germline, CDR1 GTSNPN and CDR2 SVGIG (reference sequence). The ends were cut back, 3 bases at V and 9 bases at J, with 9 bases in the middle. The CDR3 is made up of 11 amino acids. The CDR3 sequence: CAWREIVEQFF. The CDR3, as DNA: TGTGCCTGGAGGGAAATCGTTGAGCAGTTCTTC.

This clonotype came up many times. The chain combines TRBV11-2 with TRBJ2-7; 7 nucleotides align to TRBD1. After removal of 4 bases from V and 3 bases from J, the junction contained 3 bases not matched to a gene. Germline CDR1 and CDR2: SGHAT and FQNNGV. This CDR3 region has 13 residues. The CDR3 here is CASSWDRDYEQYF. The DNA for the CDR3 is TGTGCCAGCAGCTGGGACAGAGACTACGAGCAGTACTTC.

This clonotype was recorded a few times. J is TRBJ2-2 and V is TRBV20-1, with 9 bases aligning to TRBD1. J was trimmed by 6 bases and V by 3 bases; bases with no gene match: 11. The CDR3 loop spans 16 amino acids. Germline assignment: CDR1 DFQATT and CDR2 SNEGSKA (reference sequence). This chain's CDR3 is CSASPVGQGGSGELFF. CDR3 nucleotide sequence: TGCAGTGCTAGCCCTGTGGGACAGGGCGGGTCCGGGGAGCTGTTTTTT.

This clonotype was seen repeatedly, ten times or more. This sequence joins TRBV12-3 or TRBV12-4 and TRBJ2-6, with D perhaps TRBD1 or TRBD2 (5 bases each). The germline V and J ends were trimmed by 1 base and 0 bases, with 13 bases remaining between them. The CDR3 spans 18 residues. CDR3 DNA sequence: TGTGCCAGCAGTTTAGGGGGGAGACTGTCCTCTGGGGCCAACGTCCTGACTTTC. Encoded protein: CASSLGGRLSSGANVLTF.

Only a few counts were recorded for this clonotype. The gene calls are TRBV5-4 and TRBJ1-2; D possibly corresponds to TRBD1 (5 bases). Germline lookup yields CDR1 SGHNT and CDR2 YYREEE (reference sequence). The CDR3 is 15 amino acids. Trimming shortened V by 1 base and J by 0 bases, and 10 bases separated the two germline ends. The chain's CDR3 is CASSLLQGANYGYTF. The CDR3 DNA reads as TGTGCCAGCAGCTTGCTCCAGGGAGCTAACTATGGCTACACCTTC.

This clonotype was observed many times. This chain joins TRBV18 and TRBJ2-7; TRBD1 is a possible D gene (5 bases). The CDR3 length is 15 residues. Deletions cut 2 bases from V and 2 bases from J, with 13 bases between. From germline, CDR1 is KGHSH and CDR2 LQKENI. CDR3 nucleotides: TGTGCCAGCTCACCAGGGCCCGACAGAACCTACGAGCAGTACTTC. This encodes CASSPGPDRTYEQYF.

Here the CDR3 reads CSARGAGPAGEQYF. The DNA for the CDR3 is TGCAGTGCTAGAGGGGCGGGGCCCGCAGGCGAGCAGTACTTC. V and J are TRBV20-1 and TRBJ2-7; tentative D call: TRBD2 (6 bases). Trimming cost V 1 base and J 6 bases, with 16 bases left between them. Germline V gives CDR1 DFQATT, CDR2 SNEGSKA (reference sequence). The CDR3 is 14 amino acids.

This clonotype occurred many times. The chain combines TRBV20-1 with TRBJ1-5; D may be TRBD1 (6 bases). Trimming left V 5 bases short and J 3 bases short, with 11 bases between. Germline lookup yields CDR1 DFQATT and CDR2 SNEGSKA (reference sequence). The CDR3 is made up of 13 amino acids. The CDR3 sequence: CSALDRYNQPQHF. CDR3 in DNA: TGCAGTGCTTTGGACAGATACAATCAGCCCCAGCATTTT.

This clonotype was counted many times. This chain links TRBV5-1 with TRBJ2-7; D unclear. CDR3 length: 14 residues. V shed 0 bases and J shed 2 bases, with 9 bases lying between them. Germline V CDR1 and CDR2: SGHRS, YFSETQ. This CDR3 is CASSLAAATYEQYF. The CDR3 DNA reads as TGCGCCAGCAGCTTGGCCGCAGCTACCTACGAGCAGTACTTC.

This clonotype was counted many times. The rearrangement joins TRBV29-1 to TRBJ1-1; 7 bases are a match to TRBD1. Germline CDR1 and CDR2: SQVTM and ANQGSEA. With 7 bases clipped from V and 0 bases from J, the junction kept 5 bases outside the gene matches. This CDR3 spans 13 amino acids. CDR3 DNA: TGCAGCGCCCGGGGACAGCTGAACACTGAAGCTTTCTTT. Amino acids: CSARGQLNTEAFF.

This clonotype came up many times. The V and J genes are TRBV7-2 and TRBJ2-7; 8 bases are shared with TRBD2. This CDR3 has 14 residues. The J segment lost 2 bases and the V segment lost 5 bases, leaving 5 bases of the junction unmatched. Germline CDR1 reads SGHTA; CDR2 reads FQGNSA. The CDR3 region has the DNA TGTGCCAGCAGCGCGGGGGGCGGCCCCTACGAGCAGTACTTC. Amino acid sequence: CASSAGGGPYEQYF.

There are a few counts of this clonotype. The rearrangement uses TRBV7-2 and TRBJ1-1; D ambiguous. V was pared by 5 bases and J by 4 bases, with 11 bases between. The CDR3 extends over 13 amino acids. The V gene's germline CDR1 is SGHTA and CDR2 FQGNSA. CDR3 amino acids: CASSVRRITEAFF. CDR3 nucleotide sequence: TGTGCCAGCAGCGTTCGACGAATCACTGAAGCTTTCTTT.

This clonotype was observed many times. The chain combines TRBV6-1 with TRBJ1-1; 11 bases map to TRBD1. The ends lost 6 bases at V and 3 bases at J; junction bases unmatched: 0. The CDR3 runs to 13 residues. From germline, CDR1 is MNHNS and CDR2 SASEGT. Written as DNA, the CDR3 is TGTGCCAGCAGGGGACAGGGGGACACTGAAGCTTTCTTT. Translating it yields CASRGQGDTEAFF.

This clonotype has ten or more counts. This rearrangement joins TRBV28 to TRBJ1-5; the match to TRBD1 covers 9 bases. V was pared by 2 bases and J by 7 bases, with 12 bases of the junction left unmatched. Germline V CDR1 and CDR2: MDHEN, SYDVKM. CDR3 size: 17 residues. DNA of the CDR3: TGTGCCAGCAGTTTAATGAGCGGGACAGGGCTCTTACAGCCCCAGCATTTT. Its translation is CASSLMSGTGLLQPQHF.

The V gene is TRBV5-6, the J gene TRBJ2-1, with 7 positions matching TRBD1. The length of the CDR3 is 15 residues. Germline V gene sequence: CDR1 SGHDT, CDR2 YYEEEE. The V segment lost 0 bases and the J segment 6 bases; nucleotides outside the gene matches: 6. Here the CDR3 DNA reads TGTGCCAGCAGCTTGGAGGCAGGGGGTCTCAATGAGCAGTTCTTC. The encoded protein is CASSLEAGGLNEQFF.